This T cell receptor beta chain was found in a study of blood T cell repertoires in COVID-19. Study-level information: Specimens from acute and convalescent COVID-19 originated in the United States, Italy and Spain. From T cells, B-cell-depleted T cells, or PBMCs came the material, which was cDNA or gDNA.

Per the original data handling: Estimation of nucleated cell counts was performed using reference gene primer amplification. TCRdb's copy holds only in-frame clones and misses some; the assay was immunoSEQ multiplex PCR. V, J and clone size are those of that table, while D and trimming were read from the DNA. The repertoire holds about 38,000 clones, with around nine tenths as singletons. The CDR3 sequence is 14 residues long. Germline V gene data show CDR1 as LNHNV and CDR2 as YYDKDF (reference sequence). Germline trimming cut 3 bases from V and 4 bases from J; bases unmatched to any gene: 0. The gene calls are TRBV15 and TRBJ1-5; 10 nucleotides match TRBD1. This sequence originates from a man aged 55 to 69 with COVID-19, enrolled during active disease. The sample comprised peripheral blood. In DNA form, the CDR3 reads TGTGCCACCAGCAGGGACAGGGGGAATCAGCCCCAGCATTTT. This gives the protein CATSRDRGNQPQHF.